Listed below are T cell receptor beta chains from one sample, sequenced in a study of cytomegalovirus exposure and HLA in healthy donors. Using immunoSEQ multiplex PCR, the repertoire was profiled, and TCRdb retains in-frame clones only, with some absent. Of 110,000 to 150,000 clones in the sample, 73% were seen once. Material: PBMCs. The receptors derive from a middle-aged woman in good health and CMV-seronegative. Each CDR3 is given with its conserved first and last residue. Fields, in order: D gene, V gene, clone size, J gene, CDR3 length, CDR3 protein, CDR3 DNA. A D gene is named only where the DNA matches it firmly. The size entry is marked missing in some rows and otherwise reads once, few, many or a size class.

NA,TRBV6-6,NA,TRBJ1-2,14,CASSYETGLYGYTF,TGTGCCAGCAGTTACGAGACAGGCCTCTATGGCTACACCTTC
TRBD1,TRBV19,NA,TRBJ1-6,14,CASSISGGNSPLHF,TGTGCCAGTAGTATATCAGGGGGTAATTCACCCCTCCACTTT
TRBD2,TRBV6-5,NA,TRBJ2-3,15,CASSRDSGYTDTQYF,TGTGCCAGCAGTAGAGATAGCGGGTATACAGATACGCAGTATTTT
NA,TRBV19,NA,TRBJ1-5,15,CASSTSGGNNQPQHF,TGTGCCAGTAGTACGTCGGGGGGGAACAATCAGCCCCAGCATTTT
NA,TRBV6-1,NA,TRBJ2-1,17,CASSEMGAPGIYNEQFF,TGTGCCAGCAGTGAGATGGGAGCTCCGGGAATCTACAATGAGCAGTTCTTC
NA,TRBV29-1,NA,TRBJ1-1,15,CSVDERRRAIAEAFF,TGCAGCGTTGATGAGAGGCGGAGGGCGATAGCTGAAGCTTTCTTT
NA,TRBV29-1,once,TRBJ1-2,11,CSVQGDEGYTF,TGCAGCGTCCAAGGGGATGAAGGCTACACCTTC
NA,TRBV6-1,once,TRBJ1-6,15,CASSESGGGHSPLHF,TGTGCCAGCAGTGAATCCGGGGGGGGGCACTCACCCCTCCACTTT
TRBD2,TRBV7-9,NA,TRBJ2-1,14,CASSWTSGGNEQFF,TGTGCCAGCAGCTGGACTAGCGGGGGCAATGAGCAGTTCTTC
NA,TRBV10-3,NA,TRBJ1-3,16,CAISGLSSSSGNTIYF,TGTGCCATCAGTGGACTTTCCTCGAGCTCTGGAAACACCATATATTTT
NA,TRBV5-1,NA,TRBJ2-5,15,CASSLGGVTQETQYF,TGCGCCAGCAGCTTGGGGGGGGTTACACAAGAGACCCAGTACTTC
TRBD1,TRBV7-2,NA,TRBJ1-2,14,CASSSKPGGGGYTF,TGTGCCAGCAGCTCAAAACCAGGGGGTGGAGGCTACACCTTC
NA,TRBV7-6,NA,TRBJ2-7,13,CASSPRSGYEQYF,TGTGCCAGCAGCCCTAGGTCGGGTTACGAGCAGTACTTC
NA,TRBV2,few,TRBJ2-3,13,CASSEHNTDTQYF,TGTGCCAGCAGTGAGCACAACACAGATACGCAGTATTTT
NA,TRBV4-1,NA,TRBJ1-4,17,CASSPNPMGRTNEKLFF,TGCGCCAGCAGCCCGAACCCGATGGGCCGGACTAATGAAAAACTGTTTTTT
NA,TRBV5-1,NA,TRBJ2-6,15,CASSPQGAGANVLTF,TGCGCCAGCAGCCCCCAGGGTGCCGGGGCCAACGTCCTGACTTTC
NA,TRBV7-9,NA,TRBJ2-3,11,CASSVTDTQYF,TGTGCCAGCAGCGTAACAGATACGCAGTATTTT
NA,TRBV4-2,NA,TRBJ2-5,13,CASSQAPKETQYF,TGTGCCAGCAGCCAAGCCCCCAAAGAGACCCAGTACTTC
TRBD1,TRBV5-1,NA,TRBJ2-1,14,CASSSLTGDNEQFF,TGCGCCAGCAGCTCGCTGACAGGGGACAATGAGCAGTTCTTC
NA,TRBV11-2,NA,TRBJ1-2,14,CASSLAGTNYGYTF,TGTGCCAGCAGCTTGGCGGGTACTAACTATGGCTACACCTTC
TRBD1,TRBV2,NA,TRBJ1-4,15,CASSEDTGGDEKLFF,TGTGCCAGCAGTGAGGACACAGGGGGGGATGAAAAACTGTTTTTT
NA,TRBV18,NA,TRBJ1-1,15,CASSLGGEANTEAFF,TGTGCCAGCTCCCTAGGGGGGGAGGCTAACACTGAAGCTTTCTTT
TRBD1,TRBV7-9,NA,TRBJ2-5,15,CASSLGTGGGETQYF,TGTGCCAGCAGCCTCGGGACAGGGGGCGGCGAGACCCAGTACTTC
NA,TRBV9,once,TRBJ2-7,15,CASSVEGNPAYEQYF,TGTGCCAGCAGCGTAGAGGGGAATCCTGCATACGAGCAGTACTTC